One sample yielded the 15 T cell receptor beta chains listed below, sequenced in a study of blood T cell repertoires in COVID-19. Clones were read by immunoSEQ multiplex PCR, and TCRdb kept only the in-frame ones, dropping some. In the table there are 95,000 to 100,000 clones, approximately 87% of which are singletons. What was sequenced was peripheral blood. The receptors shown here come from a woman aged 30 to 39 with acute or convalescent COVID-19.

V usage is TRBV18 and J usage is TRBJ1-1, with 7 bases aligning to TRBD1. The CDR3 is 13 amino acids. The germline V gene has CDR1 KGHSH and CDR2 LQKENI. Losses at the gene ends were 8 bases for V and 3 bases for J; bases not matched to a gene: 6. CDR3 sequence: CASHPTGYTEAFF. CDR3 nucleotide sequence: TGTGCCAGCCATCCGACAGGGTACACTGAAGCTTTCTTT.

The chain recombines TRBV7-9 with TRBJ2-7; 10 nucleotides line up with TRBD2. After removal of 3 bases from V and 6 bases from J, the junction contained 8 bases not matched to a gene. CDR1 and CDR2 from the germline V gene are SEHNR and FQNEAQ (reference sequence). This CDR3 has 15 amino acids. This CDR3 reads CASSFSGGPLSEQYF. CDR3 nucleotide sequence: TGTGCCAGCAGCTTTAGCGGGGGGCCTCTCTCCGAGCAGTACTTC. The full variable domain, completed using reference TRBV7-9 and TRBJ2-7, is DTGVSQNPRHKITKRGQNVTFRCDPISEHNRLYWYRQTLGQGPEFLTYFQNEAQLEKSRLLSDRFSAERPKGSFSTLEIQRTEQGDSAMYLCASSFSGGPLSEQYFGPGTRLTVT.

The CDR3 loop is CATSESQGMDEQYF. The CDR3 nucleotides read TGTGCCACCAGTGAGTCGCAGGGGATGGACGAGCAGTACTTC. The chain recombines TRBV24-1 with TRBJ2-7; D possibly corresponds to TRBD1 (6 bases). Germline CDR1 KGHDR, CDR2 SFDVKD. The CDR3 length is 14 residues. V lost 4 bases and J 5 bases, leaving 14 bases between the germline ends.

This clone occurred once. V gene TRBV28 combines with J gene TRBJ1-6; D not certain. V was cut by 7 bases and J by 8 bases, with 12 bases left in between. The CDR3 is made up of 13 amino acids. Germline lookup yields CDR1 MDHEN and CDR2 SYDVKM. CDR3 amino acids: CASTPELDSPLHF. CDR3 DNA sequence: TGTGCCAGCACCCCCGAGCTAGATTCACCCCTCCACTTT. Full variable domain (missing parts from reference TRBV28 and TRBJ1-6): DVKVTQSSRYLVKRTGEKVFLECVQDMDHENMFWYRQDPGLGLRLIYFSYDVKMKEKGDIPEGYSVSREKKERFSLILESASTNQTSMYLCASTPELDSPLHFGNGTRLTVT.

This chain uses TRBV28 with TRBJ2-7; maybe TRBD2 (6 bases). Germline V CDR1 and CDR2: MDHEN, SYDVKM. The CDR3 has 14 residues. Trimming took off 3 bases at V and 4 bases at J, with 13 bases between the two ends. CDR3 coding DNA: TGTGCCAGCAGTTTCTCGGGACTCTATTACGAGCAGTACTTC. Translation: CASSFSGLYYEQYF.

The J gene is TRBJ1-1, the V gene TRBV6-5; a weak D match, TRBD1 (5 bases). Germline V CDR1 and CDR2: MNHEY, SVGAGI. CDR3 length: 13 residues. V lost 6 bases and J lost 3, with 11 bases in between. CDR3 sequence: CASRDRQYTEAFF. The CDR3 nucleotides read TGTGCCAGCAGAGATAGACAGTACACTGAAGCTTTCTTT.

The chain is built from TRBV9 and TRBJ1-2, with D perhaps matching TRBD1 (6 bases). The CDR3 spans 17 residues. Germline CDR1 is SGDLS and CDR2 is YYNGEE. V was pared by 4 bases and J by 7 bases, with 26 bases between. The CDR3 loop is CASSRWDIGKTDGGYTF. In DNA, the CDR3 is TGTGCCAGCAGCCGCTGGGACATAGGGAAAACCGATGGTGGCTACACCTTC.

The chain carries TRBV23-1 and TRBJ2-6; 10 bases line up with TRBD1. TRBV23-1 carries the ORF label, with uncertain function. J was trimmed by 0 bases and V by 2 bases; bases with no gene match: 7. The CDR3 has 19 amino acids. As DNA, the CDR3 is TGCGCCAGCAGTCAACGAGGAGGGACAGGGGACTCTGGGGCCAACGTCCTGACTTTC. This encodes CASSQRGGTGDSGANVLTF.

V gene TRBV2 combines with J gene TRBJ1-5; D call uncertain. The ends were cut back, 5 bases at V and 0 bases at J, with 5 bases in the middle. The germline CDR1 and CDR2 sequences are SNHLY and FYNNEI. This CDR3 contains 13 residues. The CDR3 DNA follows: TGTGCCAGCAGTTCTTATAGCAATCAGCCCCAGCATTTT. Protein sequence: CASSSYSNQPQHF.

This clone came up once. The V and J genes are TRBV5-1 and TRBJ2-1; D unclear. The ends were cut back, 2 bases at V and 3 bases at J, with 3 bases in the middle. CDR3 size: 12 residues. Germline-derived CDR1 and CDR2 are SGHRS and YFSETQ. CDR3 in amino acids: CASSFNYNEQFF. For the CDR3, the DNA is TGCGCCAGCAGCTTTAACTACAATGAGCAGTTCTTC.

The V call is TRBV12-5, the J call TRBJ1-1; no clear D gene. Trimming left V 8 bases short and J 1 base short, with 11 bases between. This CDR3 contains 13 residues. The germline CDR1 and CDR2 sequences are LGHNT and FRNRAP. The CDR3 protein is CASRLLQNTEAFF. As DNA, the CDR3 is TGTGCTAGTCGACTCTTACAGAACACTGAAGCTTTCTTT. The full variable domain, its missing parts supplied by reference TRBV12-5 and TRBJ1-1, is DARVTQTPRHKVTEMGQEVTMRCQPILGHNTVFWYRQTMMQGLELLAYFRNRAPLDDSGMPKDRFSAEMPDATLATLKIQPSEPRDSAVYFCASRLLQNTEAFFGQGTRLTVV.

The chain recombines TRBV27 with TRBJ2-7, with 9 bases aligning to TRBD2. After removal of 5 bases from V and 2 bases from J, the junction contained 13 bases not matched to a gene. This CDR3 comprises 17 residues. Looked up from germline, CDR1 is MNHEY and CDR2 is SMNVEV (reference sequence). The CDR3 DNA reads as TGTGCCAGCAGTGGCTACGGCGGGGGGACTAGCCCCTACGAGCAGTACTTC. Its translation: CASSGYGGGTSPYEQYF.

This chain connects TRBV5-6 to TRBJ2-7; D gene uncertain. The CDR3 runs to 13 residues. V was shortened by 4 bases and J by 5 bases, with 13 bases between the two germline ends. Germline V lookup: CDR1 SGHDT, CDR2 YYEEEE. The CDR3 DNA follows: TGTGCCAGCAGCCACGAAAGGAGCGACGAGCAGTACTTC. Its translation: CASSHERSDEQYF.

The chain carries TRBV7-3 and TRBJ2-3, with 11 positions matching TRBD1. The CDR3 contains 13 residues. Unmatched junction bases numbered 1, after V lost 8 bases and J lost 3 bases. From germline, CDR1 is SGHTA and CDR2 FQGTGA. The CDR3 nucleotides are TGTGCCAGCGGGACAGGGGGGACAGATACGCAGTATTTT. This encodes CASGTGGTDTQYF. Using reference TRBV7-3 and TRBJ2-3 for the parts outside the CDR3, the full variable domain is GAGVSQTPSNKVTEKGKYVELRCDPISGHTALYWYRQSLGQGPEFLIYFQGTGAADDSGLPNDRFFAVRPEGSVSTLKIQRTERGDSAVYLCASGTGGTDTQYFGPGTRLTVL.

The chain uses TRBV27 and TRBJ1-2; D might be TRBD1 (6 bases). V shed 1 base and J shed 5 bases, with 14 bases lying between them. Germline V gene data show CDR1 as MNHEY and CDR2 as SMNVEV (reference sequence). The CDR3 runs 15 residues. The CDR3 DNA reads TGTGCCAGCAGTTTATTCCGGGACATCCCTTATGGCTACACCTTC. Translation: CASSLFRDIPYGYTF.